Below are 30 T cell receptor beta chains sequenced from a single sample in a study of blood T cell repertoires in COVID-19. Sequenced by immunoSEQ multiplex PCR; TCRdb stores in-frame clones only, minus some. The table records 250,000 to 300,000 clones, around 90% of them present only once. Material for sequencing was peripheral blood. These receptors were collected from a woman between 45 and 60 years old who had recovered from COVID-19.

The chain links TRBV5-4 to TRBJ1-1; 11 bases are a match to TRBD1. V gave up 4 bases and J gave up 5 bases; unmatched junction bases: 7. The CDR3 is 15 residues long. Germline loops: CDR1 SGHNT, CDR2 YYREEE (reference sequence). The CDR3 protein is CASSHGQGADTEAFF. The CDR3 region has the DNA TGTGCCAGCAGCCACGGACAGGGGGCTGATACTGAAGCTTTCTTT.

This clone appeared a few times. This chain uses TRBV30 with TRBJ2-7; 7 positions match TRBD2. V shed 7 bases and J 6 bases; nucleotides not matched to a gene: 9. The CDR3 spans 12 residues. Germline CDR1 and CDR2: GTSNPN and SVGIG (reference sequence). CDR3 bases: TGTGCCTCGGCTAGCGGTGGGGTCGAGCAGTACTTC. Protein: CASASGGVEQYF.

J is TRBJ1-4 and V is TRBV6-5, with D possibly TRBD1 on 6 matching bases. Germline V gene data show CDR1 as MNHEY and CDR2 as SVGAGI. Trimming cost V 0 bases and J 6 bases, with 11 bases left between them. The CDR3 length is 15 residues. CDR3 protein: CASSYSWKGDEKLFF. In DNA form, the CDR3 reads TGTGCCAGCAGTTACTCGTGGAAGGGGGATGAAAAACTGTTTTTT.

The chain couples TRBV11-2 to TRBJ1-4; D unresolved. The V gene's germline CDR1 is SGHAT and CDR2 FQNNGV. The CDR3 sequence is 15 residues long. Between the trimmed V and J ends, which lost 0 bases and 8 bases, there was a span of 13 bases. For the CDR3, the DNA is TGTGCCAGCAGCTTAGAGCACAGCTTTTTCGAAAAACTGTTTTTT. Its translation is CASSLEHSFFEKLFF.

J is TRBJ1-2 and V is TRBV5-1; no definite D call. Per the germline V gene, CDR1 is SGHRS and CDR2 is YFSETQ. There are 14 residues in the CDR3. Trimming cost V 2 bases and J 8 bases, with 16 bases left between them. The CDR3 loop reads CASSLEGLVGGYTF. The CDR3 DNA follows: TGCGCCAGCAGCTTAGAGGGTCTAGTGGGAGGCTACACCTTC. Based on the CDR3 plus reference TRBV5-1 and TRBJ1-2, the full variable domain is KAGVTQTPRYLIKTRGQQVTLSCSPISGHRSVSWYQQTPGQGLQFLFEYFSETQRNKGNFPGRFSGRQFSNSRSEMNVSTLELGDSALYLCASSLEGLVGGYTFGSGTRLTVV.

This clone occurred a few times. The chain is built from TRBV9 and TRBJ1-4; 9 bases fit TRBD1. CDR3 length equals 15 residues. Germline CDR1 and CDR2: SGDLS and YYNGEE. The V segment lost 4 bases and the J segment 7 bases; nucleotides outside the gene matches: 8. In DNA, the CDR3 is TGTGCCAGCAGCCTGTCGGACAGGGGAGGTGAAAAACTGTTTTTT. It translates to CASSLSDRGGEKLFF.

The CDR3 DNA follows: TGTGCCAGCAGTCCCTGGGGGGAGAACACTGAAGCTTTCTTT. The encoded protein is CASSPWGENTEAFF. The chain uses TRBV7-8 and TRBJ1-1; weak D call: TRBD1 (5 bases). V was trimmed by 6 bases and J by 1 base, leaving 12 bases between them. Per germline, CDR1 SGHVS and CDR2 FQNEAQ. CDR3 size: 14 residues.

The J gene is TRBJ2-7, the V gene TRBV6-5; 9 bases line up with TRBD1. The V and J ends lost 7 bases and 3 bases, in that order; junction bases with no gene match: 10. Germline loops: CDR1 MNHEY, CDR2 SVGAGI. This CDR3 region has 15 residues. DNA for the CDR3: TGTGCCAGCAACAACCCGGGACAGGGTAACTACGAGCAGTACTTC. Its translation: CASNNPGQGNYEQYF.

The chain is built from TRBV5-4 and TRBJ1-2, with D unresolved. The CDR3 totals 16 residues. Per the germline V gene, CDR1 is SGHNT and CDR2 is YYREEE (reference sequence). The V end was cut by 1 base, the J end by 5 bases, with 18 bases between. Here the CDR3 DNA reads TGTGCCAGCAGCTTGCTCGGGAGACCTGAGGTGTATGGCTACACCTTC. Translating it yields CASSLLGRPEVYGYTF.

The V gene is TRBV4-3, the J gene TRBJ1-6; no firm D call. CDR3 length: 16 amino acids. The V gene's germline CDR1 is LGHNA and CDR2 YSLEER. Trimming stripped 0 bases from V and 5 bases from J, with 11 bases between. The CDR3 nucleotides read TGCGCCAGCAGCCAAGATACCGCGCCGGATAATTCACCCCTCCACTTT. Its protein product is CASSQDTAPDNSPLHF.

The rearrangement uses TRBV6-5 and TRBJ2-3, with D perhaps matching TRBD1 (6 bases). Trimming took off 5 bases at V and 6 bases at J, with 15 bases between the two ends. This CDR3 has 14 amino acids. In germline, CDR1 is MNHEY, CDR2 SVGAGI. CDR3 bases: TGTGCCAGCAGTACTCGAACAGGGATGGATACGCAGTATTTT. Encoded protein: CASSTRTGMDTQYF.

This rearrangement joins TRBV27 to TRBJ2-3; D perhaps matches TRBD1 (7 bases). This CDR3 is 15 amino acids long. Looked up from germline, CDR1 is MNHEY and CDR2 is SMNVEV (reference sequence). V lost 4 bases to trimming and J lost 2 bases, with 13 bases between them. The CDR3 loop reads CASSSAGQNTDTQYF. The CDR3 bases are TGTGCCAGCAGTTCTGCGGGACAGAACACAGATACGCAGTATTTT.

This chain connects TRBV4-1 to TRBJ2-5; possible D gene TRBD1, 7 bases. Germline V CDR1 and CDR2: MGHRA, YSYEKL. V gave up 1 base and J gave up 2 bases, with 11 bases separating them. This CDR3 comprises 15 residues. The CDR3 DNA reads TGCGCCAGCAGCCAAGTTGCGGGACAGCAAGAGACCCAGTACTTC. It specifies CASSQVAGQQETQYF.

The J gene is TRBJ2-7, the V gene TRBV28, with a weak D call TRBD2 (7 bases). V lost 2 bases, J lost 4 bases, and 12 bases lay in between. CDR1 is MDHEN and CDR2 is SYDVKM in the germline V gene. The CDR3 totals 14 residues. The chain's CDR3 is CASSLVGGGYEQYF. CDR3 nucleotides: TGTGCCAGCAGTTTAGTAGGGGGGGGATACGAGCAGTACTTC.

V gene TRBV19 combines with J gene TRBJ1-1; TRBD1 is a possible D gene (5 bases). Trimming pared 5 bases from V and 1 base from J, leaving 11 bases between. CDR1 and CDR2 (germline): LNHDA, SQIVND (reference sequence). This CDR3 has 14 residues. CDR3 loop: CASSARGENTEAFF. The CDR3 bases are TGTGCCAGTAGTGCACGGGGGGAGAACACTGAAGCTTTCTTT.

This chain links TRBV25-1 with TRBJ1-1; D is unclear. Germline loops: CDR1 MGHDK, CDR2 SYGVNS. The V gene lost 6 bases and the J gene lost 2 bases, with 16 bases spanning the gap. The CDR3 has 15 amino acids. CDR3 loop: CASSPERGDNTEAFF. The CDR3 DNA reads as TGTGCCAGCAGCCCAGAACGGGGTGATAACACTGAAGCTTTCTTT.

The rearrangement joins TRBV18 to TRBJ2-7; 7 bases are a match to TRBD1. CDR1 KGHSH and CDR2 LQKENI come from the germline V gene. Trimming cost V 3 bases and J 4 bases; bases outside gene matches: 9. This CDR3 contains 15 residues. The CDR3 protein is CASSPWGQQPYEQYF. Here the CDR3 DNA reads TGTGCCAGCTCACCCTGGGGACAGCAACCTTACGAGCAGTACTTC.

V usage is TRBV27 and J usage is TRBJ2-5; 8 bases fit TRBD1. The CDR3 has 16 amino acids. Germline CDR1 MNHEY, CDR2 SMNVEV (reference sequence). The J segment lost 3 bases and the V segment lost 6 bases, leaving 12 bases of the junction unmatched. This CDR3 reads CASSHGLNRGEETQYF. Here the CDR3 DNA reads TGTGCCAGCAGCCATGGGTTAAACAGGGGGGAAGAGACCCAGTACTTC.

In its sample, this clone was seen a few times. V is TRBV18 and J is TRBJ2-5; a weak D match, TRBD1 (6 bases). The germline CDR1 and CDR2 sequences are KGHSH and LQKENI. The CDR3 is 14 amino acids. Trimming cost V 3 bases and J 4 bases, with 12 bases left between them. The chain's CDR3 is CASSPAWGRETQYF. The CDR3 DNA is TGTGCCAGCTCACCCGCATGGGGGCGAGAGACCCAGTACTTC.

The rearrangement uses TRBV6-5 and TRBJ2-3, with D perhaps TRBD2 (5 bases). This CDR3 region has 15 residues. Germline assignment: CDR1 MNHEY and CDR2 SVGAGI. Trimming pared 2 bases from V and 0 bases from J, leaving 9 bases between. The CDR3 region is CASSYLGGSTDTQYF. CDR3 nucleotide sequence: TGTGCCAGCAGTTACCTAGGCGGGAGCACAGATACGCAGTATTTT.

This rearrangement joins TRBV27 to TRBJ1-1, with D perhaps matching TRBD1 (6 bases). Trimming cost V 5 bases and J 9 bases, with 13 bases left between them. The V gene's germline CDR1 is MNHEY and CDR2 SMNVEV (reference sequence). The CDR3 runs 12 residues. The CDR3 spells CASSQGHFKAFF. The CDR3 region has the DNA TGTGCCAGCAGTCAGGGACACTTTAAAGCTTTCTTT.

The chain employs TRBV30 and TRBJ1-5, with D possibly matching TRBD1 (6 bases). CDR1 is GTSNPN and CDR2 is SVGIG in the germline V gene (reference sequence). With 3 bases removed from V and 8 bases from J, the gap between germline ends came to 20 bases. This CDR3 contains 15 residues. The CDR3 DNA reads TGTGCCTGGAGCAGCCCCGACAGGACGAGGGAGCCCCAGCATTTT. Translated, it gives CAWSSPDRTREPQHF.

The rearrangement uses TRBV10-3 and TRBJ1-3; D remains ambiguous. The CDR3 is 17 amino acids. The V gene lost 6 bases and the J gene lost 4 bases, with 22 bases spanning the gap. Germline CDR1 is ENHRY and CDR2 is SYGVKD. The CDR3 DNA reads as TGTGCCATCAGCCCTAACCCAAATTTGGGGAGCGGAAACACCATATATTTT. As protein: CAISPNPNLGSGNTIYF.

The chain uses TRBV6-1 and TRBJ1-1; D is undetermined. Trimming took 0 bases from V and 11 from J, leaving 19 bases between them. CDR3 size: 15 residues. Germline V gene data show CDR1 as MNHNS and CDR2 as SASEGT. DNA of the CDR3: TGTGCCAGCAGTGAAGCGGAGGCTAGTGGGAATGAGGCTTTCTTT. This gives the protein CASSEAEASGNEAFF.

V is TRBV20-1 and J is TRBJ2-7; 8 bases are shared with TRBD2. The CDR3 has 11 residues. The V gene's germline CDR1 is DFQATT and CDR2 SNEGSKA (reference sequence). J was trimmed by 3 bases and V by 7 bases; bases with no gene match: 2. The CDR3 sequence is CSVGTSYEQYF. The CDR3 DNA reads TGCAGTGTGGGGACTAGCTACGAGCAGTACTTC.

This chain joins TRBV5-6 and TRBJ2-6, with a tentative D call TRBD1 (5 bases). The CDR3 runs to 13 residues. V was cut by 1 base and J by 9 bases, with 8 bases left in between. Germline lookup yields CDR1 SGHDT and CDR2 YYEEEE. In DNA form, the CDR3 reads TGTGCCAGCAGCTTGTTCCAGGGCAACGTCCTGACTTTC. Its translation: CASSLFQGNVLTF.

In DNA, the CDR3 is TGTGCCAGCAGTGCCACTAAGTATGGTCGGTTCTTC. It translates to CASSATKYGRFF. The chain couples TRBV2 to TRBJ2-1; no definite D call. The V and J ends lost 4 bases and 15 bases respectively, with 16 bases between them. Germline CDR1 reads SNHLY; CDR2 reads FYNNEI. The length of the CDR3 is 12 residues.

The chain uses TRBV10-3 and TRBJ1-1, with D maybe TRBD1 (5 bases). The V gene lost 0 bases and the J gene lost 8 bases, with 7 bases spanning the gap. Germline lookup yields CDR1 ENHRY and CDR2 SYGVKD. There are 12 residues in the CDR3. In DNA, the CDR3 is TGTGCCATCAGTGAGTCGGGGGGGGAAGCTTTCTTT. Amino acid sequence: CAISESGGEAFF.

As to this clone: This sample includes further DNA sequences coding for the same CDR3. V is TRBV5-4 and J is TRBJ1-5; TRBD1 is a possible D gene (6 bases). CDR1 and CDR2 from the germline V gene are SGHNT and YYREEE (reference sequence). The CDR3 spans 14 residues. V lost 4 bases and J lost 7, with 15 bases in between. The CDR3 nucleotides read TGTGCCAGCAGCCTAGGGGGGGTTGGACAGCCCCAGCATTTT. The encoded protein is CASSLGGVGQPQHF.

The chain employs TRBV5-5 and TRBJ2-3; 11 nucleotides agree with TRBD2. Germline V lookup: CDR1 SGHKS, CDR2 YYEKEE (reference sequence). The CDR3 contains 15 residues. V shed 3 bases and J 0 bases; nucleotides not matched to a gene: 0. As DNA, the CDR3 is TGTGCCAGCAGCTGGACTAGCGGGAGCACAGATACGCAGTATTTT. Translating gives CASSWTSGSTDTQYF.